The present T cell receptor (beta chain) was sequenced within a study of identical twins. Broader study findings: Twins shared out-of-frame alpha sequences with excess low generation probability.

TCRdb analysed the 5' RACE reads with MiXCR anew, one entry per CDR3 protein. Among 1.5 million to 2 million distinct CDR3 sequences listed, about 31% were seen once. Concerning this clonotype: As yet, its antigen is unknown.

The CDR3 extends over 16 amino acids. Germline trimming cut 2 bases from V and 6 bases from J; bases unmatched to any gene: 5. Germline V lookup: CDR1 SNHLY, CDR2 FYNNEI. Source material: cord blood. The sequence derives from a newborn girl in good health. The genes are TRBV2 and TRBJ2-1; 12 bases map to TRBD2. CDR3 sequence reads: CASSESGLAGPNEQFF. The CDR3 coding sequence is TGTGCCAGCAGTGAATCTGGACTAGCGGGACCCAATGAGCAGTTCTTC. The full variable domain, rest sourced from reference TRBV2 and TRBJ2-1, is EPEVTQTPSHQVTQMGQEVILRCVPISNHLYFYWYRQILGQKVEFLVSFYNNEISEKSEIFDDQFSVERPDGSNFTLKIRSTKLEDSAMYFCASSESGLAGPNEQFFGPGTRLTVL.